These 15 T cell receptor beta chains were sequenced from one sample in a study of T-cell reconstitution after alpha-beta-depleted transplantation in children. Library preparation (for TCRbeta) was performed with unique molecular identifiers. TCRdb itself ran the PCR reads through MiXCR, one entry per CDR3 protein. Counted here are 500,000 to 600,000 distinct CDR3 sequences, 25% to 30% occurring once; the ten biggest clones make up less than 40%. The sequenced sample was PBMCs, obtained before TCRalphabeta/CD19-depleted stem cell transplant. These receptors were taken from a boy under two years old with Wiskott-Aldrich syndrome, due to receive a stem cell transplant.

The chain combines TRBV20-1 with TRBJ2-4, with 9 positions matching TRBD2. Germline CDR1 reads DFQATT; CDR2 reads SNEGSKA (reference sequence). V was pared by 3 bases and J by 9 bases, with 12 bases of the junction left unmatched. The CDR3 covers 15 residues. CDR3 in amino acids: CSASPVSGSRGIQYF. The CDR3 bases are TGCAGTGCTAGCCCCGTTAGCGGGAGTAGGGGCATTCAGTACTTC.

V gene TRBV12-3 or TRBV12-4 combines with J gene TRBJ2-2; possible D gene TRBD2, 5 bases. V shed 7 bases and J shed 8 bases, with 17 bases lying between them. There are 14 residues in the CDR3. The CDR3 DNA reads TGTGCCAGCACCCTGAGTCGAGGGTCGGGGGAGCTGTTTTTT. This translates into CASTLSRGSGELFF.

The J gene is TRBJ1-1, the V gene TRBV20-1; D not certain. The V and J ends lost 6 bases and 7 bases respectively, with 9 bases between them. The CDR3 is 10 amino acids. Germline lookup yields CDR1 DFQATT and CDR2 SNEGSKA (reference sequence). CDR3 in amino acids: CSAVRGEAFF. The CDR3 DNA sequence: TGCAGTGCCGTTCGGGGTGAAGCTTTCTTT.

This clonotype has just a few counts. The gene calls are TRBV28 and TRBJ2-7, with D perhaps TRBD1 or TRBD2 (5 bases each). CDR3 size: 14 residues. The ends were cut back, 2 bases at V and 3 bases at J, with 11 bases in the middle. Per germline, CDR1 MDHEN and CDR2 SYDVKM. CDR3 in DNA: TGTGCCAGCAGTTTACGGGACGTTCGCTACGAGCAGTACTTC. Protein sequence: CASSLRDVRYEQYF.

The chain combines TRBV20-1 with TRBJ2-1; D gene unclear. CDR3 length: 14 amino acids. Germline values: CDR1 DFQATT, CDR2 SNEGSKA (reference sequence). The germline V and J ends were trimmed by 3 bases and 4 bases, with 13 bases remaining between them. CDR3 sequence (DNA): TGCAGTGCTAGTAATAGGCGAGGATACAATGAGCAGTTCTTC. This translates into CSASNRRGYNEQFF.

A word on this clonotype: In this CDR3 the conserved last residue, phenylalanine or tryptophan, is missing, so a read error is likely. No DNA is shown, since the ends of the CDR3 on it are uncertain; the CDR3 is the one TCRdb lists. The V and J genes are TRBV7-3 and TRBJ2-1. The CDR3 is 8 amino acids long, termini counted. Germline-derived CDR1 and CDR2 are SGHTA and FQGTGA. CDR3 residues: CASSKRRI.

This clonotype was recorded a few times. V and J are TRBV27 and TRBJ1-1; 7 nucleotides match TRBD1. Trimming removed 5 bases from V and 0 bases from J; junction bases left unmatched: 12. The CDR3 runs 17 residues. The germline V gene has CDR1 MNHEY and CDR2 SMNVEV (reference sequence). The CDR3 sequence: CASSPRQGLSMNTEAFF. In DNA, the CDR3 is TGTGCCAGCAGTCCTAGACAGGGACTAAGCATGAACACTGAAGCTTTCTTT.

Many counts were recorded for this clonotype. This chain connects TRBV24-1 to TRBJ2-1, with 7 bases aligning to TRBD1. Per germline, CDR1 KGHDR and CDR2 SFDVKD. The trim removed 3 bases at V and 4 bases at J, leaving 8 bases unmatched. This CDR3 spans 16 amino acids. CDR3 nucleotide sequence: TGTGCCACCAGTGATCCGAAAGGGGGCGATTACAATGAGCAGTTCTTC. Protein sequence: CATSDPKGGDYNEQFF.

The chain uses TRBV5-1 and TRBJ1-4; no clear D gene. Per germline, CDR1 SGHRS and CDR2 YFSETQ. CDR3 length: 14 residues. Trimming left V 0 bases short and J 0 bases short, with 3 bases between. The CDR3 bases are TGCGCCAGCAGCTTGGAACCAACTAATGAAAAACTGTTTTTT. It translates to CASSLEPTNEKLFF.

This clonotype was observed at least ten times. At one end, the junction sequence differs from germline, possibly due to a read error. The DNA for the CDR3 is TGTGCCAGCAGTTTGCCGTCCTACGAGCAGTACTTC. This gives the protein CASSLPSYEQYF. The rearrangement uses TRBV5-1 and TRBJ2-7; no clear D. The CDR3 is 12 amino acids. Germline CDR1 reads SGHRS; CDR2 reads YFSETQ.

The V call is TRBV5-1, the J call TRBJ1-5; D is perhaps TRBD1 (5 bases). Germline-derived CDR1 and CDR2 are SGHRS and YFSETQ. V lost 5 bases and J 0 bases, leaving 9 bases between the germline ends. The CDR3 spans 14 residues. CDR3 nucleotides: TGCGCCAGCAGTTGGGACGGTAGCAATCAGCCCCAGCATTTT. This codes for CASSWDGSNQPQHF.

The sample holds many counts of this clonotype. V is TRBV5-1 and J is TRBJ2-7; perhaps TRBD1 as D (6 bases). V lost 6 bases and J 3 bases, leaving 7 bases between the germline ends. The CDR3 is 11 amino acids. CDR1 and CDR2 (germline): SGHRS, YFSETQ. CDR3 in amino acids: CASKDSYEQYF. The CDR3 region has the DNA TGCGCCAGCAAGGACAGCTACGAGCAGTACTTC.

CDR3 nucleotides: TGTGCCAGCAGCGTAGACGGCGGGGGGTACAATGAGCAGTTCTTC. Its translation is CASSVDGGGYNEQFF. The chain is built from TRBV9 and TRBJ2-1, with TRBD2 identical over 8 bases. Trimming cost V 0 bases and J 4 bases; bases outside gene matches: 3. From germline, CDR1 is SGDLS and CDR2 YYNGEE. This CDR3 is 15 amino acids long.

This clonotype was detected only a few times. The rearrangement uses TRBV20-1 and TRBJ2-2; perhaps TRBD2 as D (6 bases). V was shortened by 5 bases and J by 5 bases, with 15 bases between the two germline ends. Looked up from germline, CDR1 is DFQATT and CDR2 is SNEGSKA (reference sequence). This CDR3 is built from 14 residues. The CDR3 nucleotides read TGCAGTGCTGGTCGACTAGTTTCAACCGGGGAGCTGTTTTTT. This gives the protein CSAGRLVSTGELFF.

V gene TRBV12-3 or TRBV12-4 combines with J gene TRBJ2-7; 8 bases are a match to TRBD1. The J segment lost 1 base and the V segment lost 5 bases, leaving 4 bases of the junction unmatched. The CDR3 is 14 residues long. Here the CDR3 reads CASSPTGESYEQYF. CDR3 in DNA: TGTGCCAGCAGTCCGACAGGGGAATCCTACGAGCAGTACTTC.